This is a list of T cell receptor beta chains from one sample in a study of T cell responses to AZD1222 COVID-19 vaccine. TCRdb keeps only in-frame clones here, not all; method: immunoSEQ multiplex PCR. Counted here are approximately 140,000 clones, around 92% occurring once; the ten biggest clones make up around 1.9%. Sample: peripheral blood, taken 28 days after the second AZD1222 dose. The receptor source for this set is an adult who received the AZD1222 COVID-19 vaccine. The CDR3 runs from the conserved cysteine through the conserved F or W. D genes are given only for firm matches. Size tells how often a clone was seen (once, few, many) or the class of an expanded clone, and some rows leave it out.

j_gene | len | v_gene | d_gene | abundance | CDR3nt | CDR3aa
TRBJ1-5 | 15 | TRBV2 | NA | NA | TGTGCCAGCAGTGAGCAGGGCGTTGGCAATCAGCCCCAGCATTTT | CASSEQGVGNQPQHF
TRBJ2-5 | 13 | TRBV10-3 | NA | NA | TGTGCCATCAGTGATTGGAGGGAAGAGACCCAGTACTTC | CAISDWREETQYF
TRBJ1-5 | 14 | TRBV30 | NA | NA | TGTGCCTGGAGAGGAGCAGGGCGCAATCAGCCCCAGCATTTT | CAWRGAGRNQPQHF
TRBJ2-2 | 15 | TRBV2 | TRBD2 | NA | TGTGCCAGCAGTGAAGGGGTTGCGGGGGCCGGGGAGCTGTTTTTT | CASSEGVAGAGELFF
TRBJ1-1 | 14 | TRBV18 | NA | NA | TGTGCCAGCTCACCATCACAGTTGAACACTGAAGCTTTCTTT | CASSPSQLNTEAFF
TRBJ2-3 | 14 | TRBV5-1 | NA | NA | TGCGCCAGCGGTCCCGGACGGGGCCCAGATACGCAGTATTTT | CASGPGRGPDTQYF
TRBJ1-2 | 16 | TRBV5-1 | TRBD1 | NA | TGCGCCAGCAGCTTGGTTCCGGGACAGGGGAATTATGGCTACACCTTC | CASSLVPGQGNYGYTF
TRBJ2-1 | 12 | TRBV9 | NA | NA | TGTGCCAGCAGCGGCGGATACAATGAGCAGTTCTTC | CASSGGYNEQFF
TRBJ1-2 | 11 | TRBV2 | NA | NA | TGTGCCAGCAGTCAGGATTGGGGCTACACCTTC | CASSQDWGYTF
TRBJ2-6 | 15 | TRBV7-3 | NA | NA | TGTGCCAGCAGCCGTGGGGGAGCTGGGGCCAACGTCCTGACTTTC | CASSRGGAGANVLTF
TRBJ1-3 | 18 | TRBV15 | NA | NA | TGTGCCACCAGCCGGGGGGACGGATCCCCTTATCGCGGAAACACCATATATTTT | CATSRGDGSPYRGNTIYF
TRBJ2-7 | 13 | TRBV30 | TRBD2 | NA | TGTGCCTGCCACTCGGGGGGCTCCTACGAGCAGTACTTC | CACHSGGSYEQYF
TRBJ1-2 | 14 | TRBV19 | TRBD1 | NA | TGTGCCAGTAGGGTGAGCGGGACAGGATTTGGCTACACCTTC | CASRVSGTGFGYTF
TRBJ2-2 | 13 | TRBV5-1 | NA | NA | TGCGCCAGCAGCTCCGCAATGGGCGGGGAGCTGTTTTTT | CASSSAMGGELFF
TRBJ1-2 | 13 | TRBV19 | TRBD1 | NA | TGTGCCAGTAGTCTGACAGGGGGCTATGGCTACACCTTC | CASSLTGGYGYTF
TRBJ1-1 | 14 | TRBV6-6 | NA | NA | TGTGCCAGCAGTTACTCATGGGGGAACACTGAAGCTTTCTTT | CASSYSWGNTEAFF
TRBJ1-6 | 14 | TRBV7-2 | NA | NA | TGTGCCAGCGGGCAATTCAGGGGTAATTCACCCCTCCACTTT | CASGQFRGNSPLHF
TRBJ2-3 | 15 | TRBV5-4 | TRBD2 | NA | TGTGCCAGCAGCTTGACTAGCGGGGACACAGATACGCAGTATTTT | CASSLTSGDTDTQYF
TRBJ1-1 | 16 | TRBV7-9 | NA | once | TGTGCCAGCAGCCCCCTAGGACAGAGAGTGAACACTGAAGCTTTCTTT | CASSPLGQRVNTEAFF
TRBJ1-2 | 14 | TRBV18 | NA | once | TGTGCCAGCTCACCATTAGACAGCACGAATGGCTACACCTTC | CASSPLDSTNGYTF
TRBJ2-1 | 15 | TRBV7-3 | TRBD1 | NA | TGTGCCAGCAGCTCTGGGCAGGGGGCCTACAATGAGCAGTTCTTC | CASSSGQGAYNEQFF
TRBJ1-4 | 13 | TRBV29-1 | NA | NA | TGCAGCGGGGGGACGGGCCCTGGGGAAAAACTGTTTTTT | CSGGTGPGEKLFF
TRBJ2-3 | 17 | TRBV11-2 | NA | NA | TGTGCCAGCAGCTTAATTCCCTACGAGCTTAGCACAGATACGCAGTATTTT | CASSLIPYELSTDTQYF
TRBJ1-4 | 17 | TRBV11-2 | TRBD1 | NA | TGTGCCAGCAGCTTAGACAGGGGGCGCCCCTATAATGAAAAACTGTTTTTT | CASSLDRGRPYNEKLFF
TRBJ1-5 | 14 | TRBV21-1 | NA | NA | TGTGCCAGCAGCAAAGGGTTGGAGAATCAGCCCCAGCATTTT | CASSKGLENQPQHF
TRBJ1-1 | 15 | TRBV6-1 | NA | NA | TGTGCCAGCAGTGACAGGAGGGGAATAGTCACTGAAGCTTTCTTT | CASSDRRGIVTEAFF
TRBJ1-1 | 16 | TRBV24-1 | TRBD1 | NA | TGTGCCACCAGTGATTATTCTGGACAGGTGGACACTGAAGCTTTCTTT | CATSDYSGQVDTEAFF
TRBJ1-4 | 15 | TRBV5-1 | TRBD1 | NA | TGCGCCAGCAGCTTGCAGGGGACAGTCAATGAAAAACTGTTTTTT | CASSLQGTVNEKLFF
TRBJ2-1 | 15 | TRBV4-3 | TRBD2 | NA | TGCGCCAGCAGCCAGATAGCGGGAGGGGCCTTTAAGAGTATCTTC | CASSQIAGGAFKSIF
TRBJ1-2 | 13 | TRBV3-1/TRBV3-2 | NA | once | TGTGCCAGCAGCCAAATTGCATTCTATGGCTACACCTTC | CASSQIAFYGYTF
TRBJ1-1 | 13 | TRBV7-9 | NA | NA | TGTGCCAGCAGCTTTATATGGAACACTGAAGCTTTCTTT | CASSFIWNTEAFF
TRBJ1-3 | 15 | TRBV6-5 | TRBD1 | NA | TGTGCCAGCAGTTACAACAGGGGGCCAAGAAACACCATATATTTT | CASSYNRGPRNTIYF
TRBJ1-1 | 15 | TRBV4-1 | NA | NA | TGCGCCAGCAGCCAAAGCACAGGAGCGAACACTGAAGCTTTCTTT | CASSQSTGANTEAFF
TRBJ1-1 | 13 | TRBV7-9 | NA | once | TGTGCCAGCAGCTACAGGGTTGGCACTGAAGCTTTCTTT | CASSYRVGTEAFF
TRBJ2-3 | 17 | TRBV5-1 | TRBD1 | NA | TGCGCCAGCAGCTTGGCCCGACAGGGGACGGGCACAGATACGCAGTATTTT | CASSLARQGTGTDTQYF
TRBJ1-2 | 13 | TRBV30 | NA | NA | TGTGCCTGGAGTTTGGGAAAGGGTAATGGCTACACCTTC | CAWSLGKGNGYTF
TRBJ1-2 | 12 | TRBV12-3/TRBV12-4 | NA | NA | TGTGCCAGCAGTTTGGAGGGATATGGCTACACCTTC | CASSLEGYGYTF
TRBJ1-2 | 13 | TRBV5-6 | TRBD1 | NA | TGTGCCAGCAGCCTTATGGACAGGGGCGGCTACACCTTC | CASSLMDRGGYTF
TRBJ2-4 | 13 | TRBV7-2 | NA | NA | TGTGCCAGCAGCTTAGTAAGGGGAAACATTCAGTACTTC | CASSLVRGNIQYF
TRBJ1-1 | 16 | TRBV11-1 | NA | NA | TGTGCCAGCAGCCCATACAGCAGGGATATGAACACTGAAGCTTTCTTT | CASSPYSRDMNTEAFF
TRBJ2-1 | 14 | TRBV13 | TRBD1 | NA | TGTGCCAGCAGCCTATGGACAGGGAGCAATGAGCAGTTCTTC | CASSLWTGSNEQFF
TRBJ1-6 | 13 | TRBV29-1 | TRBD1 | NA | TGCAGCGCCAGGGACAGTTATAATTCACCCCTCCACTTT | CSARDSYNSPLHF
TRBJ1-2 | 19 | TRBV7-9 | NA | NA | TGTGCCAGCAGCTTTTTGTCGGCAGCTCCAGAACCAGCTAACTATGGCTACACCTTC | CASSFLSAAPEPANYGYTF
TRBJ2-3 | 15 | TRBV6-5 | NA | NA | TGTGCCAGCAGACAGACACCGGGAGCAACAGATACGCAGTATTTT | CASRQTPGATDTQYF
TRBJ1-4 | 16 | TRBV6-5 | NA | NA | TGTGCCAGCAGTTACTCCAGGGAGGGGACTAATGAAAAACTGTTTTTT | CASSYSREGTNEKLFF
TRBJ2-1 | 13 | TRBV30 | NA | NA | TGTGCCTGGAGTGTTAATCGCCACAATGAGCAGTTCTTC | CAWSVNRHNEQFF
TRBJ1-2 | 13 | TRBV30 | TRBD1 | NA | TGTGCCTGGAGTACGGGGACAGACAATGGCTACACCTTC | CAWSTGTDNGYTF
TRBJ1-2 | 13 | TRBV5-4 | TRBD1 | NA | TGTGCCAGCAGCTTGGATACAGGGGAGGGCTACACCTTC | CASSLDTGEGYTF